Following are 4 T cell receptor beta chains from one sample sequenced in a study of blood T cell repertoires in COVID-19. This table comes from immunoSEQ multiplex PCR, and its TCRdb copy is limited to in-frame clones, with some not included. The data show around 72,000 clones, around four fifths seen once. Sample: peripheral blood. These receptors originate from a woman aged 55-75 years with acute or convalescent COVID-19.

This clone has only a few counts. The chain recombines TRBV3-1 (or the pseudogene TRBV3-2) with TRBJ1-2; D remains ambiguous. The V end was cut by 2 bases, the J end by 3 bases, with 4 bases between. Germline V gene lookup returns CDR1 LGHDT and CDR2 YNNKEL (reference sequence). The CDR3 consists of 12 residues. The DNA of the CDR3 is TGTGCCAGCAGCCAACGGGACTATGGCTACACCTTC. Translating it yields CASSQRDYGYTF.

The CDR3 protein is CASSPAGSYGNTIYF. DNA of the CDR3: TGTGCCAGCAGCCCCGCAGGGTCTTATGGAAACACCATATATTTT. V usage is TRBV7-9 and J usage is TRBJ1-3; TRBD1 might be the D (5 bases). Trimming stripped 5 bases from V and 3 bases from J, with 14 bases between. Germline CDR1 reads SEHNR; CDR2 reads FQNEAQ (reference sequence). CDR3 length: 15 residues.

The chain is built from TRBV6-5 and TRBJ1-3; the D is unclear. CDR1 is MNHEY and CDR2 is SVGAGI in the germline V gene. This CDR3 has 15 amino acids. V was cut by 0 bases and J by 4 bases, with 10 bases left in between. The CDR3, as DNA: TGTGCCAGCAGTTACTCGCCCGGGAGAGGAAACACCATATATTTT. Translated: CASSYSPGRGNTIYF.

The V call is TRBV7-8, the J call TRBJ1-2, with D uncertain. V lost 1 base and J lost 5, with 11 bases in between. Germline CDR1 reads SGHVS; CDR2 reads FQNEAQ. CDR3 length: 14 residues. CDR3 amino acids: CASSLGPGWYGYTF. The CDR3 DNA reads as TGTGCCAGCAGCTTAGGTCCGGGTTGGTATGGCTACACCTTC.